This T cell receptor beta chain emerged from a study of regulatory T cells in long-lasting Graves disease. Findings and limits, study-wide: Results may be inaccurate due to the small sample size. Persistent Graves' cases showed lower TCR diversity than newly diagnosed cases.

This clonotype appeared many times. Antigen specificity is unknown. CDR3-region Arm-PCR and iRepertoire HTBI primers produced the TCR beta libraries. Authors' analysis steps: Identification of gene segments yielded some 60 TRBV and roughly 15 TRBJ across samples. TCRdb reprocessed the multiplex PCR reads with MiXCR, giving one entry per CDR3 protein. The V and J calls, along with clone size, are taken from TCRdb and not from the paper's own processing. The sample has 600,000 to 850,000 distinct CDR3 sequences, around 30% seen once. Time point defined: persistent/refractory GD, antithyroid drugs over 5 years with positive TRAb. There was RNA extracted from PBMCs, and the TCR library was made from it. This clonotype was obtained from a female donor with Graves disease. The sample in question was peripheral blood mononuclear cells (PBMCs), obtained when the disease was refractory, from a patient treated with antithyroid drugs.

CDR3 residues: CASSVWGTGETQYF. The CDR3 DNA sequence: TGTGCCAGCAGCGTATGGGGGACAGGGGAGACCCAGTACTTC. This sequence joins TRBV27 and TRBJ2-5; 9 positions agree with TRBD1. The ends lost 6 bases at V and 5 bases at J; junction bases unmatched: 7. The V gene's germline CDR1 is MNHEY and CDR2 SMNVEV (reference sequence). The CDR3 totals 14 residues.